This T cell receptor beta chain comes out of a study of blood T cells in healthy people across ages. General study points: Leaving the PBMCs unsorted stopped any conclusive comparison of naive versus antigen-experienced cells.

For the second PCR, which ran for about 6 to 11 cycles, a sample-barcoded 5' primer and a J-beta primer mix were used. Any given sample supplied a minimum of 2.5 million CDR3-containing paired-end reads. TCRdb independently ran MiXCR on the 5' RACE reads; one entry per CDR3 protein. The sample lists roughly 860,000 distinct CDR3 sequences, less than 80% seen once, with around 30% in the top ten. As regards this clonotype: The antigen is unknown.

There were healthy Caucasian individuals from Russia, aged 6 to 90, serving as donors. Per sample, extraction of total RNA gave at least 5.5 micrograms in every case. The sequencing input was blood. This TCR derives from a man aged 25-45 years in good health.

The CDR3 loop reads CASSHLTSGEQFF. CDR3 sequence (DNA): TGCGCCAGCAGCCACCTGACTAGCGGCGAGCAGTTCTTC. The V gene is TRBV4-3, the J gene TRBJ2-1; 9 bases fit TRBD2. CDR3 length: 13 residues. The ends lost 3 bases at V and 10 bases at J; junction bases unmatched: 4. CDR1 LGHNA and CDR2 YSLEER come from the germline V gene.